The 32 T cell receptor beta chains below were found in one sample sequenced in a study of identical twins. TCRdb reanalysed the 5' RACE reads using MiXCR and keeps one entry per CDR3 protein. This table has some 730,000 distinct CDR3 sequences, around a sixth appearing once. These data were also filed under a second study, of T cells expressing NK-cell markers.

The specimen was PBMCs. Receptors were obtained from a woman under 30 in good health.

This clonotype was detected a few times. V is TRBV5-1 and J is TRBJ1-2; TRBD1 matches 8 bases. Looked up from germline, CDR1 is SGHRS and CDR2 is YFSETQ. The CDR3 is 14 residues long. J gave up 6 bases and V 3 bases, and 7 bases lay outside the gene matches. The CDR3 coding sequence is TGCGCCAGCAGCTGGGGACAGGCGGGGGATGGCTACACCTTC. It codes for CASSWGQAGDGYTF.

This clonotype was detected only a few times. The chain uses TRBV20-1 and TRBJ2-1, with D unresolved. The germline CDR1 and CDR2 sequences are DFQATT and SNEGSKA (reference sequence). The length of the CDR3 is 13 residues. Trimming stripped 5 bases from V and 1 base from J, with 9 bases between. The CDR3 sequence: CSAPKESYNEQFF. The CDR3 nucleotides are TGCAGTGCTCCGAAGGAATCCTACAATGAGCAGTTCTTC.

This clonotype has only a few counts. The chain joins TRBV7-9 to TRBJ1-5; possible D gene TRBD1, 5 bases. The CDR3 has 15 amino acids. In germline, CDR1 is SEHNR, CDR2 FQNEAQ (reference sequence). The V end was cut by 0 bases, the J end by 5 bases, with 11 bases between. The CDR3 sequence is CASSLAEGPDQPQHF. CDR3 DNA sequence: TGTGCCAGCAGCTTAGCAGAGGGGCCTGATCAGCCCCAGCATTTT.

This chain joins TRBV4-2 and TRBJ2-1; D is ambiguous. From germline, CDR1 is LGHNA and CDR2 YNFKEQ. The germline V and J ends were trimmed by 0 bases and 7 bases, with 10 bases remaining between them. The CDR3 has 14 amino acids. CDR3 loop: CASSQDMAWNEQFF. The CDR3 coding sequence is TGTGCCAGCAGCCAAGATATGGCGTGGAATGAGCAGTTCTTC.

The V call is TRBV5-1, the J call TRBJ2-1; no clear D. Trimming left V 0 bases short and J 6 bases short, with 10 bases between. The germline V gene encodes CDR1 SGHRS and CDR2 YFSETQ. The CDR3 covers 14 residues. The CDR3 coding sequence is TGCGCCAGCAGCTTGGGGCTTCCCGCCAATGAGCAGTTCTTC. Translating gives CASSLGLPANEQFF.

J is TRBJ2-1 and V is TRBV20-1; 9 positions agree with TRBD2. This CDR3 is 14 amino acids long. CDR1 and CDR2 (germline): DFQATT, SNEGSKA (reference sequence). V lost 4 bases to trimming and J lost 5 bases; unmatched junction nucleotides: 6. In DNA form, the CDR3 reads TGCAGTGCTACCCGGGCTAGCGGGGACAATGAGCAGTTCTTC. Translation gives CSATRASGDNEQFF.

Only a few counts were recorded for this clonotype. V usage is TRBV12-5 and J usage is TRBJ2-1; D possibly corresponds to TRBD2 (5 bases). The CDR3 is 16 residues long. Germline V gene sequence: CDR1 LGHNT, CDR2 FRNRAP. V was trimmed by 6 bases and J by 5 bases, leaving 20 bases between them. Here the CDR3 DNA reads TGTGCTAGTGGCCCCGCCAATAGGGAGTATAACAATGAGCAGTTCTTC. It yields the protein CASGPANREYNNEQFF. The complete variable domain, with remaining parts taken from reference TRBV12-5 and TRBJ2-1, reads DARVTQTPRHKVTEMGQEVTMRCQPILGHNTVFWYRQTMMQGLELLAYFRNRAPLDDSGMPKDRFSAEMPDATLATLKIQPSEPRDSAVYFCASGPANREYNNEQFFGPGTRLTVL.

This clonotype was counted a few times. The chain recombines TRBV2 with TRBJ2-1; 14 bases match TRBD2. The length of the CDR3 is 19 residues. J lost 0 bases, V lost 6 bases, and 10 bases had no gene match. Germline-derived CDR1 and CDR2 are SNHLY and FYNNEI. CDR3 protein: CASSPGLAGGISSYNEQFF. The CDR3, as DNA: TGTGCCAGCAGCCCAGGACTAGCGGGAGGTATTAGCTCCTACAATGAGCAGTTCTTC.

This chain uses TRBV7-2 with TRBJ1-1, with 11 bases fitting TRBD1. Germline V gives CDR1 SGHTA, CDR2 FQGNSA. The CDR3 extends over 17 amino acids. The V gene end was trimmed by 4 bases and the J gene end by 5 bases; junction bases not matched to a gene: 12. DNA for the CDR3: TGTGCCAGCAGCTATAGGACAGGGGGCCGTTATAGTACTGAAGCTTTCTTT. This sequence encodes CASSYRTGGRYSTEAFF.

The V call is TRBV7-9, the J call TRBJ1-2; perhaps TRBD1 as D (5 bases). The CDR3 length is 13 residues. Germline CDR1 SEHNR, CDR2 FQNEAQ (reference sequence). Trimming pared 5 bases from V and 4 bases from J, leaving 11 bases between. The CDR3 reads CASSRPGRYGYTF. CDR3 coding DNA: TGTGCCAGCAGCCGACCGGGACGCTATGGCTACACCTTC.

This chain uses TRBV5-1 with TRBJ2-7; 14 bases agree with TRBD2. CDR1 is SGHRS, CDR2 YFSETQ, per germline. V lost 2 bases and J lost 7; bases outside the gene matches: 8. The CDR3 runs 16 residues. DNA of the CDR3: TGCGCCAGCAGCTTCCAGACTAGCGGGGGGGCTAGGGAGCAGTACTTC. Its protein is CASSFQTSGGAREQYF. The entire variable domain, with the rest obtained from reference TRBV5-1 and TRBJ2-7, is as follows: KAGVTQTPRYLIKTRGQQVTLSCSPISGHRSVSWYQQTPGQGLQFLFEYFSETQRNKGNFPGRFSGRQFSNSRSEMNVSTLELGDSALYLCASSFQTSGGAREQYFGPGTRLTVT.

The chain couples TRBV20-1 to TRBJ2-1; TRBD2 matches at 8 bases. Germline trimming cut 0 bases from V and 1 base from J; bases unmatched to any gene: 5. CDR3 length: 16 residues. CDR1 is DFQATT and CDR2 is SNEGSKA in the germline V gene (reference sequence). CDR3 DNA: TGCAGTGCTAGAGATAGTGGCGGGGGGTCCTACAATGAGCAGTTCTTC. Amino acids: CSARDSGGGSYNEQFF.

Worth noting for this clonotype: The junction shows a germline mismatch at one end, possibly a read error. The genes are TRBV5-1 and TRBJ2-1, with 13 bases lining up with TRBD2. Germline V gene lookup returns CDR1 SGHRS and CDR2 YFSETQ. CDR3 size: 15 residues. The CDR3 loop reads CASSWTSGGYNEQFF. The CDR3 DNA is TGTGCCAGCAGCTGGACTAGCGGGGGATACAATGAGCAGTTCTTC.

The rearrangement links TRBV5-1 to TRBJ2-7; TRBD1 is a possible D gene (5 bases). Germline-derived CDR1 and CDR2 are SGHRS and YFSETQ. This CDR3 region has 14 residues. Trimming pared 4 bases from V and 0 bases from J, leaving 11 bases between. As DNA, the CDR3 is TGCGCCAGCAGCCTACAGGTGACCTCCTACGAGCAGTACTTC. It yields the protein CASSLQVTSYEQYF. Variable domain in full (rest from reference TRBV5-1 and TRBJ2-7): KAGVTQTPRYLIKTRGQQVTLSCSPISGHRSVSWYQQTPGQGLQFLFEYFSETQRNKGNFPGRFSGRQFSNSRSEMNVSTLELGDSALYLCASSLQVTSYEQYFGPGTRLTVT.

The rearrangement links TRBV11-2 to TRBJ2-1; D is ambiguous. CDR1 and CDR2 from the germline V gene are SGHAT and FQNNGV. This CDR3 region has 13 residues. The ends were cut back, 2 bases at V and 12 bases at J, with 14 bases in the middle. For the CDR3, the DNA is TGTGCCAGCAGCTTAATCACCCAGGCACGGCAGTTCTTC. This codes for CASSLITQARQFF.

This clonotype appeared a few times. The chain is built from TRBV15 and TRBJ1-6; 8 bases map to TRBD1. There are 14 residues in the CDR3. The germline V gene encodes CDR1 LNHNV and CDR2 YYDKDF (reference sequence). The J segment lost 7 bases and the V segment lost 7 bases, leaving 6 bases of the junction unmatched. Here the CDR3 DNA reads TGTGCCACCACCCGGGACAGGCGGAATTCACCCCTCCACTTT. Its protein product is CATTRDRRNSPLHF.

This clonotype appeared many times. Sequence at one end of the junction differs from germline and may be a read error. The chain links TRBV5-1 to TRBJ2-3; possibly TRBD1 or TRBD2 for D (6 bases each). The CDR3 has 14 amino acids. The germline V gene encodes CDR1 SGHRS and CDR2 YFSETQ. In DNA form, the CDR3 reads TGTGCCAGCAGCTTGGAGGGGGGCACAGATACGCAGTATTTT. Translating it yields CASSLEGGTDTQYF.

This clonotype was seen only a few times. V gene TRBV12-3 or TRBV12-4 combines with J gene TRBJ1-5; no definite D call. The CDR3 has 16 amino acids. V lost 1 base to trimming and J lost 0 bases, with 10 bases between them. The CDR3 nucleotides read TGTGCCAGCAGTTTAGGAACACCTTATAGCAATCAGCCCCAGCATTTT. Translated, it gives CASSLGTPYSNQPQHF.

This clonotype has more than one count but fewer than ten. The chain couples TRBV29-1 to TRBJ1-1, with TRBD1 matching over 7 bases. This CDR3 region has 11 residues. Germline V gene sequence: CDR1 SQVTM, CDR2 ANQGSEA. The V gene end was trimmed by 8 bases and the J gene end by 6 bases; junction bases not matched to a gene: 6. DNA of the CDR3: TGCAGCTACACAGGGGTGGCTGAAGCTTTCTTT. Its protein is CSYTGVAEAFF.

The gene calls are TRBV6-5 and TRBJ2-7; D unclear. The CDR3 consists of 18 residues. Trimming took 5 bases from V and 1 from J, leaving 24 bases between them. Germline CDR1 reads MNHEY; CDR2 reads SVGAGI. The DNA for the CDR3 is TGTGCCAGCAGTCACCCATACGGTCAGGTTGGTGGGTCCTACGAGCAGTACTTC. This sequence encodes CASSHPYGQVGGSYEQYF.

V gene TRBV11-2 combines with J gene TRBJ2-7; 12 positions agree with TRBD2. The CDR3 runs 19 residues. Trimming cost V 4 bases and J 1 base; bases outside gene matches: 14. The germline gives CDR1 SGHAT, CDR2 FQNNGV. CDR3 DNA: TGTGCCAGCAGCTGGAGGACTAGCGGGATGGGGGGGGTATCCTACGAGCAGTACTTC. Translation: CASSWRTSGMGGVSYEQYF.

The chain has TRBV12-3 or TRBV12-4 and TRBJ2-1; 8 bases are shared with TRBD2. V lost 0 bases, J lost 8 bases, and 6 bases stayed unmatched. The CDR3 runs to 15 residues. This CDR3 reads CASSLAPGGPYEQFF. In DNA form, the CDR3 reads TGTGCCAGCAGTTTAGCGCCGGGGGGGCCCTATGAGCAGTTCTTC.

This clonotype showed up just a few times. The CDR3 loop reads CASSILVARRRFF. The CDR3 nucleotides are TGTGCCAGCAGTATCCTCGTAGCCCGGAGAAGGTTCTTC. This rearrangement joins TRBV12-3 or TRBV12-4 to TRBJ2-1; D not certain. This CDR3 contains 13 residues. V was cut by 5 bases and J by 15 bases, with 20 bases left in between.

The genes are TRBV7-9 and TRBJ2-5; maybe TRBD1 (5 bases). Trimming took off 7 bases at V and 3 bases at J, with 21 bases between the two ends. CDR3 length equals 16 residues. The germline gives CDR1 SEHNR, CDR2 FQNEAQ (reference sequence). In DNA, the CDR3 is TGTGCCAGCACGAGTTCAGGGCGCAAATCTAAAGAGACCCAGTACTTC. The encoded protein is CASTSSGRKSKETQYF.

The V call is TRBV6-8, the J call TRBJ2-1; D is unclear. V was trimmed by 8 bases and J by 1 base, leaving 15 bases between them. The CDR3 has 15 amino acids. CDR1 is MNHGY, CDR2 SAAAGT, per germline. The CDR3 sequence is CASRQVALSYNEQFF. The CDR3 region has the DNA TGTGCCAGCCGCCAGGTGGCCTTATCCTACAATGAGCAGTTCTTC.

This clonotype has a count of ten or more. The chain carries TRBV29-1 and TRBJ2-3; 10 nucleotides agree with TRBD1. The trim removed 7 bases at V and 6 bases at J, leaving 10 bases unmatched. This CDR3 is 14 amino acids long. Germline loops: CDR1 SQVTM, CDR2 ANQGSEA. The CDR3 DNA reads as TGCAGCGGCGAAGGGGGACAGGGGAAGGATACGCAGTATTTT. This codes for CSGEGGQGKDTQYF.

V gene TRBV2 combines with J gene TRBJ1-2; a possible D gene is TRBD1 (6 bases). The V and J ends lost 6 bases and 6 bases respectively, with 14 bases between them. CDR1 is SNHLY and CDR2 is FYNNEI in the germline V gene. The CDR3 sequence is 13 residues long. The DNA for the CDR3 is TGTGCCAGCAGCGTGACAGGCGGGAATGGCTACACCTTC. It is translated as CASSVTGGNGYTF.

The gene calls are TRBV29-1 and TRBJ2-5, with D possibly being TRBD2 (7 bases). In germline, CDR1 is SQVTM, CDR2 ANQGSEA. This CDR3 is 12 amino acids long. V lost 5 bases and J lost 5, with 12 bases in between. CDR3 coding DNA: TGCAGCGTTTGGGCGGGGGCGGAGACCCAGTACTTC. As protein: CSVWAGAETQYF.

This clonotype was recorded a few times. The chain recombines TRBV7-2 with TRBJ1-1; no definite D call. This CDR3 contains 11 residues. The germline V gene encodes CDR1 SGHTA and CDR2 FQGNSA. V was cut by 5 bases and J by 7 bases, with 8 bases left in between. The CDR3 DNA is TGTGCCAGCAGCAGTAATGGTGAAGCTTTCTTT. This translates into CASSSNGEAFF. The complete variable domain, with remaining parts taken from reference TRBV7-2 and TRBJ1-1, reads GAGVSQSPSNKVTEKGKDVELRCDPISGHTALYWYRQSLGQGLEFLIYFQGNSAPDKSGLPSDRFSAERTGGSVSTLTIQRTQQEDSAVYLCASSSNGEAFFGQGTRLTVV.

The chain uses TRBV9 and TRBJ2-7, with 13 bases fitting TRBD2. Germline values: CDR1 SGDLS, CDR2 YYNGEE. The J segment lost 0 bases and the V segment lost 0 bases, leaving 6 bases of the junction unmatched. CDR3 length equals 18 residues. CDR3 nucleotides: TGTGCCAGCAGCGTAGCTGGGACTAGCGGGACCCTCTCCTACGAGCAGTACTTC. Its translation: CASSVAGTSGTLSYEQYF.

Here the CDR3 reads CASGFGVRPSEQYF. In nucleotides, the CDR3 is TGTGCTAGTGGTTTCGGGGTACGTCCTTCTGAGCAGTACTTC. The rearrangement links TRBV12-5 to TRBJ2-7, with D possibly matching TRBD2 (5 bases). V lost 3 bases to trimming and J lost 7 bases, with 16 bases between them. CDR3 length: 14 residues. Germline CDR1 is LGHNT and CDR2 is FRNRAP.

There are many counts of this clonotype. CDR3 residues: CASSLRHASNYGYTF. In DNA form, the CDR3 reads TGTGCCAGCAGTCTTAGACACGCATCTAACTATGGCTACACCTTC. The chain links TRBV12-3 or TRBV12-4 to TRBJ1-2; D ambiguous. The CDR3 runs to 15 residues. The germline V and J ends were trimmed by 5 bases and 0 bases, with 13 bases remaining between them.